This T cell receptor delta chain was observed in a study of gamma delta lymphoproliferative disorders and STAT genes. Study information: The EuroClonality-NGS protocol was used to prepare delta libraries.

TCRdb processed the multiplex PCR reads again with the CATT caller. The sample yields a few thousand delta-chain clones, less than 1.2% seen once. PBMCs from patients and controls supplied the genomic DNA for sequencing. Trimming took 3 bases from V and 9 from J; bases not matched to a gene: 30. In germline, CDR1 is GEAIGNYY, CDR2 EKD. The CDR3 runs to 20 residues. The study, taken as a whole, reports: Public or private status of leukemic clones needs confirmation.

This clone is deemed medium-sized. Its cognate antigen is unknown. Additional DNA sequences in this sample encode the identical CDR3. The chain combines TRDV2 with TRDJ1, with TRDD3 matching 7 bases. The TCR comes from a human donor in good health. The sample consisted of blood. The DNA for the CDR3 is TGTGCCTGTGACCCCTGGAGTGGGTCCCATTTCGGGGGATTAAGGAAAGAACTCATCTTT. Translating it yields CACDPWSGSHFGGLRKELIF.